This TCR beta chain was sequenced in a study of cytomegalovirus exposure and HLA in healthy donors. This clone has only a few counts. The antigen is not known. Regarding the study as a whole: It was reported that TCR beta sequences correctly inferred the HLA-A and HLA-B alleles for most subjects.

Primers for the PCR totalled 60 Vbeta and 13 Jbeta. Libraries were prepared by immunoSEQ multiplex PCR; TCRdb keeps only in-frame clonotypes and omits some of them. This sample has around 130,000 clones, with approximately 84% found just once. V lost 3 bases and J 7 bases, leaving 14 bases between the germline ends. The germline V gene encodes CDR1 SGHRS and CDR2 YFSETQ. The CDR3 is 15 amino acids. Sequences were obtained from PBMCs. The chain has TRBV5-1 and TRBJ1-6; D call uncertain. This TCR came from a woman between 18 and 30 years old in good health and CMV-seronegative. The CDR3 DNA reads as TGCGCCAGCAGCTCTACAGACCCTGGGAATTCACCCCTCCACTTT. Translation gives CASSSTDPGNSPLHF.